The 18 T cell receptor beta chains below all came from one sample that was sequenced in a study of T cell changes during pregnancy in multiple sclerosis. Only in-frame clones appear in the TCRdb table, and some are missing; sequencing was by immunoSEQ multiplex PCR. The sample consists of 30,000 to 40,000 clones, more than 75% of them appearing once. The source was CD8+ T cells from peripheral blood mononuclear cells, collected in the third trimester of pregnancy. The source of these receptors is a female donor with multiple sclerosis, enrolled in a pregnancy study.

The chain combines TRBV2 with TRBJ2-7, with TRBD1 identical over 9 bases. V gave up 3 bases and J gave up 7 bases; unmatched junction bases: 7. The germline gives CDR1 SNHLY, CDR2 FYNNEI. This CDR3 contains 14 residues. CDR3 DNA sequence: TGTGCCAGCAGTGAGGGGACAGGGCTTTATGAGCAGTACTTC. The encoded protein is CASSEGTGLYEQYF.

The chain uses TRBV28 and TRBJ1-6; D ambiguous. The germline V gene has CDR1 MDHEN and CDR2 SYDVKM. V was clipped by 2 bases and J by 5 bases, with 7 bases between them. The CDR3 runs 14 residues. The CDR3 DNA reads TGTGCCAGCAGTTTAGCGGATCATAATTCACCCCTCCACTTT. Translation gives CASSLADHNSPLHF.

The rearrangement links TRBV7-9 to TRBJ2-1, with 11 bases identical to TRBD2. Germline CDR1 is SEHNR and CDR2 is FQNEAQ (reference sequence). After removal of 1 base from V and 8 bases from J, the junction contained 4 bases not matched to a gene. CDR3 length: 15 amino acids. This CDR3 is CASSLEGLAAYEQFF. The CDR3 coding sequence is TGTGCCAGCAGCTTAGAGGGACTAGCGGCTTATGAGCAGTTCTTC. Supplemented by reference TRBV7-9 and TRBJ2-1, the full variable domain reads DTGVSQNPRHKITKRGQNVTFRCDPISEHNRLYWYRQTLGQGPEFLTYFQNEAQLEKSRLLSDRFSAERPKGSFSTLEIQRTEQGDSAMYLCASSLEGLAAYEQFFGPGTRLTVL.

V and J are TRBV4-3 and TRBJ2-7, with 11 bases that match TRBD2. Germline values: CDR1 LGHNA, CDR2 YSLEER. V trimming: 4 bases; J trimming: 3 bases; junction bases outside the gene matches: 2. This CDR3 region has 14 residues. The chain's CDR3 is CASSLGTSGYEQYF. In DNA form, the CDR3 reads TGCGCCAGCAGCCTCGGGACTAGCGGCTACGAGCAGTACTTC.

V is TRBV19 and J is TRBJ2-5; possibly TRBD2 for D (6 bases). The CDR3 has 14 amino acids. The germline V and J ends were trimmed by 7 bases and 5 bases, with 17 bases remaining between them. Germline CDR1 and CDR2: LNHDA and SQIVND (reference sequence). The CDR3 loop reads CASMGYGGRETQYF. The CDR3 nucleotides read TGTGCCAGTATGGGCTACGGGGGTCGGGAGACCCAGTACTTC. The full variable domain, its missing parts supplied by reference TRBV19 and TRBJ2-5, is DGGITQSPKYLFRKEGQNVTLSCEQNLNHDAMYWYRQDPGQGLRLIYYSQIVNDFQKGDIAEGYSVSREKKESFPLTVTSAQKNPTAFYLCASMGYGGRETQYFGPGTRLLVL.

This chain uses TRBV27 with TRBJ2-1; 7 nucleotides agree with TRBD2. Germline trimming cut 2 bases from V and 2 bases from J; bases unmatched to any gene: 0. The CDR3 runs 14 residues. Looked up from germline, CDR1 is MNHEY and CDR2 is SMNVEV (reference sequence). CDR3 protein: CASSLLAAYNEQFF. In DNA, the CDR3 is TGTGCCAGCAGTTTACTAGCGGCCTACAATGAGCAGTTCTTC.

This clone was detected once. CDR3 amino acids: CASSPGVGTGNTIYF. In nucleotides, the CDR3 is TGTGCCAGCAGCCCCGGGGTAGGGACTGGAAACACCATATATTTT. The rearrangement joins TRBV9 to TRBJ1-3; D remains ambiguous. V lost 4 bases and J 2 bases, leaving 13 bases between the germline ends. Germline CDR1 and CDR2: SGDLS and YYNGEE. The CDR3 is 15 residues long.

The chain links TRBV10-3 to TRBJ2-7; perhaps TRBD1 as D (6 bases). Germline V lookup: CDR1 ENHRY, CDR2 SYGVKD. This CDR3 is 14 amino acids long. V was shortened by 2 bases and J by 3 bases, with 11 bases between the two germline ends. The CDR3 sequence: CAISEEDRIYEQYF. The CDR3 DNA reads TGTGCCATCAGTGAGGAGGACAGAATCTACGAGCAGTACTTC.

The V gene is TRBV13, the J gene TRBJ2-7; 9 nucleotides match TRBD1. The ends lost 0 bases at V and 7 bases at J; junction bases unmatched: 10. The CDR3 runs 16 residues. The V gene's germline CDR1 is PRHDT and CDR2 FYEKMQ (reference sequence). CDR3: CASSLGPGTGTEEQYF. CDR3 DNA sequence: TGTGCCAGCAGCTTAGGCCCCGGGACAGGGACGGAGGAGCAGTACTTC.

This chain joins TRBV5-5 and TRBJ2-7; possibly TRBD2 for D (7 bases). Germline V gene lookup returns CDR1 SGHKS and CDR2 YYEKEE (reference sequence). This CDR3 contains 15 residues. V was cut by 3 bases and J by 2 bases, with 15 bases left in between. The CDR3 DNA reads as TGTGCCAGCAGCTCCGGCGGGGGCCCAACCTACGAGCAGTACTTC. This translates into CASSSGGGPTYEQYF.

The rearrangement uses TRBV19 and TRBJ1-1; D is unresolved. Germline CDR1 is LNHDA and CDR2 is SQIVND (reference sequence). Trimming took 2 bases from V and 3 from J, leaving 13 bases between them. The CDR3 contains 15 residues. Here the CDR3 reads CASSISHDFDTEAFF. The CDR3 coding sequence is TGTGCCAGTAGTATAAGCCACGACTTCGACACTGAAGCTTTCTTT.

The chain uses TRBV6-6 and TRBJ1-3; D is unresolved. CDR3 length: 16 amino acids. V was trimmed by 5 bases and J by 0 bases, leaving 14 bases between them. Germline V gives CDR1 MNHNY, CDR2 SVGAGI (reference sequence). The CDR3 sequence: CASSPQRLGSGNTIYF. The CDR3 DNA is TGTGCCAGCAGTCCCCAACGACTGGGCTCTGGAAACACCATATATTTT.

This chain uses TRBV7-9 with TRBJ2-1, with 9 bases lining up with TRBD1. Unmatched junction bases numbered 14, after V lost 0 bases and J lost 8 bases. Germline CDR1 is SEHNR and CDR2 is FQNEAQ (reference sequence). This CDR3 spans 18 amino acids. The CDR3 DNA follows: TGTGCCAGCAGCTTAGCCTCCGCGGGGGACAGGGCTATCGATGAGCAGTTCTTC. It yields the protein CASSLASAGDRAIDEQFF. Supplemented by reference TRBV7-9 and TRBJ2-1, the full variable domain reads DTGVSQNPRHKITKRGQNVTFRCDPISEHNRLYWYRQTLGQGPEFLTYFQNEAQLEKSRLLSDRFSAERPKGSFSTLEIQRTEQGDSAMYLCASSLASAGDRAIDEQFFGPGTRLTVL.

The count of this clone is one. V is TRBV9 and J is TRBJ2-2, with TRBD2 identical over 7 bases. The CDR3 length is 16 residues. The J segment lost 6 bases and the V segment lost 4 bases, leaving 12 bases of the junction unmatched. Per germline, CDR1 SGDLS and CDR2 YYNGEE. CDR3 protein: CASSFLPSGEAGELFF. In nucleotides, the CDR3 is TGTGCCAGCAGCTTCCTTCCGAGCGGGGAGGCCGGGGAGCTGTTTTTT.

J is TRBJ2-1 and V is TRBV2; 7 bases match TRBD2. Germline V gives CDR1 SNHLY, CDR2 FYNNEI. After removal of 7 bases from V and 8 bases from J, the junction contained 8 bases not matched to a gene. This CDR3 comprises 13 residues. The CDR3 sequence is CASNGLVVDEQFF. CDR3 sequence (DNA): TGTGCCAGCAATGGACTAGTTGTCGATGAGCAGTTCTTC.

CDR3 residues: CASKGLAAGELFF. CDR3 coding DNA: TGTGCCAGTAAGGGACTAGCGGCCGGGGAGCTGTTTTTT. V usage is TRBV19 and J usage is TRBJ2-2, with 11 positions matching TRBD2. The CDR3 has 13 amino acids. Per germline, CDR1 LNHDA and CDR2 SQIVND (reference sequence). J was trimmed by 6 bases and V by 7 bases; bases with no gene match: 1.

J is TRBJ2-1 and V is TRBV27; D is uncertain. CDR3 length: 16 amino acids. Germline V gene data show CDR1 as MNHEY and CDR2 as SMNVEV (reference sequence). Trimming removed 0 bases from V and 0 bases from J, with 9 bases in between. The CDR3 nucleotides are TGTGCCAGCAGTTTATCGCCAGGTAGCTCCTACAATGAGCAGTTCTTC. It specifies CASSLSPGSSYNEQFF.

J is TRBJ2-2 and V is TRBV6-1, with TRBD1 matching over 8 bases. The CDR3 spans 15 residues. Germline V gene data show CDR1 as MNHNS and CDR2 as SASEGT. Losses at the gene ends were 8 bases for V and 7 bases for J; bases not matched to a gene: 12. Here the CDR3 DNA reads TGTGCCAGCGTTATAGGGCAGGGGGCGAGCGGGGAGCTGTTTTTT. It encodes CASVIGQGASGELFF.